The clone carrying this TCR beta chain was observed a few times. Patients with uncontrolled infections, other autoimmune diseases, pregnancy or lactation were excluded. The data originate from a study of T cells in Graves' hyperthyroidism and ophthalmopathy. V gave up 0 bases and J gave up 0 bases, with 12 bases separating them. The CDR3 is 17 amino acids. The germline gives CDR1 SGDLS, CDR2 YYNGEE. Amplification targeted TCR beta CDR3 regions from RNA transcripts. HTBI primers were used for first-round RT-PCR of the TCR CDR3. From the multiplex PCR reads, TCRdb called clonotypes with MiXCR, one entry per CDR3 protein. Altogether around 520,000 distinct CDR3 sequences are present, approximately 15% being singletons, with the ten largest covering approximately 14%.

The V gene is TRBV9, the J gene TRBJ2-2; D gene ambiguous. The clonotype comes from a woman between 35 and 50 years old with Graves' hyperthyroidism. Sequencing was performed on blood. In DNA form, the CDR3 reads TGTGCCAGCAGCGTAGAAGCAGGTATTACGAACACCGGGGAGCTGTTTTTT. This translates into CASSVEAGITNTGELFF.